One sample yielded the 17 T cell receptor beta chains listed below, sequenced in a study of patients and donors after allogeneic stem cell transplantation. TCRdb ran MiXCR on the RT-PCR reads and lists one entry per CDR3 protein. The sample includes some 150,000 distinct CDR3 sequences, approximately 37% seen only once; the top ten take about 50%. Input material: blood, either unsorted or a sorted T cell fraction (not recorded which). These receptors were collected from a human donor who was either an allogeneic HSCT recipient or a stem cell or donor lymphocyte infusion donor (not recorded which). It is not recorded whose cells these are; they may come from a transplant donor.

The chain is built from TRBV12-3 or TRBV12-4 and TRBJ2-2, with 11 bases that match TRBD2. The CDR3 is 16 residues long. Trimming took 3 bases from V and 7 from J; bases not matched to a gene: 7. The CDR3, as DNA: TGTGCCAGCAGTTTTAGTACTAGCGGGGGTAACGGGGAGCTGTTTTTT. Amino acids: CASSFSTSGGNGELFF.

The J gene is TRBJ1-3, the V gene TRBV15, with 9 bases identical to TRBD1. Per the germline V gene, CDR1 is LNHNV and CDR2 is YYDKDF (reference sequence). The length of the CDR3 is 15 residues. J gave up 0 bases and V 5 bases, and 2 bases lay outside the gene matches. CDR3: CATSGGQGSGNTIYF. The CDR3 region has the DNA TGTGCCACCAGCGGGGGACAGGGCTCTGGAAACACCATATATTTT.

The V and J genes are TRBV9 and TRBJ2-3; TRBD1 is a possible D gene (6 bases). V shed 0 bases and J shed 0 bases, with 11 bases lying between them. CDR1 and CDR2 (germline): SGDLS, YYNGEE. The CDR3 consists of 16 residues. The CDR3 loop reads CASSVDRESSTDTQYF. The CDR3 DNA is TGTGCCAGCAGCGTAGACAGGGAAAGTAGCACAGATACGCAGTATTTT. The variable domain in full, with the rest retrieved from reference TRBV9 and TRBJ2-3, is DSGVTQTPKHLITATGQRVTLRCSPRSGDLSVYWYQQSLDQGLQFLIQYYNGEERAKGNILERFSAQQFPDLHSELNLSSLELGDSALYFCASSVDRESSTDTQYFGPGTRLTVL.

This clonotype has only a few counts. This rearrangement joins TRBV12-3 or TRBV12-4 to TRBJ1-5, with 7 bases identical to TRBD1. This CDR3 is built from 15 residues. Trimming cost V 5 bases and J 7 bases; bases outside gene matches: 11. The CDR3 protein is CASSQDRAGGQPQHF. The CDR3 nucleotides are TGTGCCAGCAGTCAAGACAGGGCTGGGGGGCAGCCCCAGCATTTT.

The rearrangement joins TRBV9 to TRBJ2-5, with D uncertain. The germline gives CDR1 SGDLS, CDR2 YYNGEE. Trimming removed 3 bases at V and 5 bases at J, with 17 bases between. The CDR3 spans 15 residues. Here the CDR3 DNA reads TGTGCCAGCAGCGCGCAGAGTACTAACCGGGAGACCCAGTACTTC. It specifies CASSAQSTNRETQYF. Using reference TRBV9 and TRBJ2-5 for the parts outside the CDR3, the full variable domain is DSGVTQTPKHLITATGQRVTLRCSPRSGDLSVYWYQQSLDQGLQFLIQYYNGEERAKGNILERFSAQQFPDLHSELNLSSLELGDSALYFCASSAQSTNRETQYFGPGTRLLVL.

V and J are TRBV5-1 and TRBJ2-7; D is possibly TRBD1 (6 bases). Between the trimmed V and J ends, which lost 0 bases and 4 bases, there was a span of 11 bases. Per the germline V gene, CDR1 is SGHRS and CDR2 is YFSETQ. The CDR3 runs to 14 residues. This CDR3 reads CASSLGARGYEQYV. In DNA form, the CDR3 reads TGCGCCAGCAGCTTGGGAGCCAGGGGTTACGAGCAGTACGTC.

This clonotype was picked up one time. The chain employs TRBV7-9 and TRBJ1-2, with 7 nucleotides matching TRBD1. The junction had 6 bases not matched to a gene; V was cut back by 1 base and J by 4 bases. There are 15 residues in the CDR3. In germline, CDR1 is SEHNR, CDR2 FQNEAQ (reference sequence). CDR3 amino acids: CASSLGVRDSYGYTF. CDR3 nucleotides: TGTGCCAGCAGCTTAGGAGTCCGGGACAGCTATGGCTACACCTTC.

This clonotype was seen a few times. The genes are TRBV4-2 and TRBJ1-3, with D uncertain. V gave up 0 bases and J gave up 3 bases, with 9 bases separating them. This CDR3 region has 15 residues. CDR1 and CDR2 (germline): LGHNA, YNFKEQ. The CDR3 spells CASSQDRTLGNTIYF. In nucleotides, the CDR3 is TGTGCCAGCAGCCAAGACAGGACCCTTGGAAACACCATATATTTT.

The J gene is TRBJ1-2, the V gene TRBV12-3 or TRBV12-4, with D possibly being TRBD1 (5 bases). The CDR3 has 13 residues. V dropped 6 bases and J dropped 5 bases, with 13 bases sitting between them. The CDR3 coding sequence is TGTGCCAGCAGCCCTAGGGAGGGGTATGGCTACACCTTC. Translating gives CASSPREGYGYTF.

The chain employs TRBV27 and TRBJ1-5; D remains unclear. CDR3 length: 16 residues. CDR1 and CDR2 (germline): MNHEY, SMNVEV (reference sequence). V lost 5 bases and J lost 1, with 15 bases in between. CDR3 sequence reads: CASSPYINWSNQPQHF. The CDR3 DNA follows: TGTGCCAGCAGTCCCTACATCAACTGGAGCAATCAGCCCCAGCATTTT.

V and J are TRBV12-3 or TRBV12-4 and TRBJ2-5; 8 bases line up with TRBD1. The CDR3 covers 16 residues. Trimming removed 5 bases from V and 5 bases from J; junction bases left unmatched: 13. CDR3 in DNA: TGTGCCAGCAGTGTAGAGTGGGACAGGACTAAGGAGACCCAGTACTTC. Its translation: CASSVEWDRTKETQYF.

This chain links TRBV9 with TRBJ2-3, with D possibly matching TRBD2 (5 bases). CDR3 length: 11 amino acids. V lost 5 bases and J lost 9, with 10 bases in between. CDR1 and CDR2 (germline): SGDLS, YYNGEE. CDR3: CASSPLDTQYF. The CDR3 DNA reads as TGTGCCAGCAGTCCACTAGACACGCAGTATTTT.

The J gene is TRBJ1-5, the V gene TRBV12-3 or TRBV12-4, with D unresolved. The CDR3 totals 11 residues. The V and J ends lost 4 bases and 11 bases respectively, with 9 bases between them. Here the CDR3 reads CASSSGPSQHF. The CDR3 nucleotides read TGTGCCAGCAGTTCCGGGCCGTCCCAGCATTTT.

The V gene is TRBV6-1, the J gene TRBJ2-3; TRBD2 aligns across 9 bases. CDR1 is MNHNS, CDR2 SASEGT, per germline. Trimming cost V 0 bases and J 3 bases; bases outside gene matches: 10. The CDR3 runs to 18 residues. CDR3 bases: TGTGCCAGCAGTGAAGCCGGCTGGCGGGGGGGCGGAACAGATACGCAGTATTTT. Amino acids: CASSEAGWRGGGTDTQYF.

There are a few counts of this clonotype. The chain recombines TRBV7-2 with TRBJ1-1; TRBD1 aligns across 7 bases. CDR1 is SGHTA and CDR2 is FQGNSA in the germline V gene. The CDR3 spans 14 residues. The V segment lost 3 bases and the J segment 1 base; nucleotides outside the gene matches: 2. CDR3: CASSLTGWNTEAFF. The CDR3 DNA follows: TGTGCCAGCAGCTTGACAGGGTGGAACACTGAAGCTTTCTTT.

The chain has TRBV12-3 or TRBV12-4 and TRBJ1-4; 11 bases match TRBD1. V lost 5 bases to trimming and J lost 7 bases; unmatched junction nucleotides: 9. This CDR3 region has 16 residues. The CDR3 protein is CASSPWTGGGGEKLFF. CDR3 in DNA: TGTGCCAGCAGTCCCTGGACAGGGGGCGGAGGTGAAAAACTGTTTTTT.

The gene calls are TRBV11-1 and TRBJ1-1; the D is unclear. The V end lost 0 bases, the J end lost 1 base, and 9 bases lay between the germline ends. The CDR3 spans 15 residues. Germline V lookup: CDR1 SGHAT, CDR2 FQDESV (reference sequence). DNA for the CDR3: TGTGCCAGCAGCTTAGCGGCAGCTCCGAACACTGAAGCTTTCTTT. This encodes CASSLAAAPNTEAFF.